The 18 T cell receptor beta chains given below trace back to one sample, sequenced in a study of cytotoxic CD8 clonotypes in ibrutinib-treated CLL. Generated by immunoSEQ multiplex PCR, the TCRdb table keeps only in-frame clones and is missing some. The sample records some 170,000 clones, about 88% being singletons. The sequencing here drew on PBMCs, taken at disease progression, from a patient treated with ibrutinib. These receptors originate from a human donor with chronic lymphocytic leukemia.

This sequence joins TRBV25-1 and TRBJ2-7; 8 nucleotides match TRBD2. J lost 2 bases, V lost 3 bases, and 6 bases had no gene match. The CDR3 spans 15 residues. Germline values: CDR1 MGHDK, CDR2 SYGVNS. The CDR3 DNA reads TGTGCCAGCAGTGATCACACTAGCGGCACCTACGAGCAGTACTTC. It codes for CASSDHTSGTYEQYF.

The chain recombines TRBV6-5 with TRBJ2-3; weak D call: TRBD2 (6 bases). The CDR3 has 16 amino acids. Germline assignment: CDR1 MNHEY and CDR2 SVGAGI. V gave up 0 bases and J gave up 5 bases, with 15 bases separating them. As DNA, the CDR3 is TGTGCCAGCAGTTACTCTGGCGGGATAGGGGTAGATACGCAGTATTTT. This gives the protein CASSYSGGIGVDTQYF.

The chain couples TRBV27 to TRBJ1-2, with TRBD1 identical over 8 bases. CDR1 is MNHEY and CDR2 is SMNVEV in the germline V gene (reference sequence). The CDR3 contains 14 residues. After removal of 2 bases from V and 4 bases from J, the junction contained 3 bases not matched to a gene. CDR3 DNA sequence: TGTGCCAGCAGTTTAGGGGACAGGCCCTATGGCTACACCTTC. Translating it yields CASSLGDRPYGYTF.

This chain joins TRBV10-3 and TRBJ2-7; 9 bases are a match to TRBD1. V was pared by 4 bases and J by 7 bases, with 14 bases of the junction left unmatched. This CDR3 region has 16 residues. Germline CDR1 is ENHRY and CDR2 is SYGVKD. Written as DNA, the CDR3 is TGTGCCATCAGTGTTCTCCCGGGACAGGGTTTATGGGAGCAGTACTTC. Translating it yields CAISVLPGQGLWEQYF.

This chain connects TRBV6-1 to TRBJ2-1, with 8 bases that match TRBD2. From germline, CDR1 is MNHNS and CDR2 SASEGT. V gave up 4 bases and J gave up 7 bases; unmatched junction bases: 6. The CDR3 is made up of 14 amino acids. Written as DNA, the CDR3 is TGTGCCAGCAGTGGAACTAGCGGAGCTAATGAGCAGTTCTTC. Its protein is CASSGTSGANEQFF.

This clone occurred once. The chain combines TRBV15 with TRBJ2-7; D possibly corresponds to TRBD1 (6 bases). Germline lookup yields CDR1 LNHNV and CDR2 YYDKDF (reference sequence). V was clipped by 5 bases and J by 2 bases, with 13 bases between them. The CDR3 runs 14 residues. CDR3 coding DNA: TGTGCCACCAGCGCCCGGGACACACCCTACGAGCAGTACTTC. As protein: CATSARDTPYEQYF. Full variable domain (outside the CDR3, taken from reference TRBV15 and TRBJ2-7): DAMVIQNPRYQVTQFGKPVTLSCSQTLNHNVMYWYQQKSSQAPKLLFHYYDKDFNNEADTPDNFQSRRPNTSFCFLDIRSPGLGDTAMYLCATSARDTPYEQYFGPGTRLTVT.

In its sample, this clone was seen a few times. The CDR3 loop reads CASSLGTGSGEQFF. In nucleotides, the CDR3 is TGTGCCAGCAGTTTGGGGACAGGGTCGGGTGAGCAGTTCTTC. V gene TRBV6-6 combines with J gene TRBJ2-1, with 9 bases aligning to TRBD1. Germline values: CDR1 MNHNY, CDR2 SVGAGI (reference sequence). Germline trimming cut 4 bases from V and 9 bases from J; bases unmatched to any gene: 7. The CDR3 sequence is 14 residues long.

The genes are TRBV7-9 and TRBJ2-7; TRBD2 agrees at 12 bases. This CDR3 spans 15 amino acids. V gave up 6 bases and J gave up 4 bases; unmatched junction bases: 7. The V gene's germline CDR1 is SEHNR and CDR2 FQNEAQ (reference sequence). CDR3 amino acids: CASRQTSGRLYEQYF. Here the CDR3 DNA reads TGTGCCAGCAGGCAAACTAGCGGGAGGTTGTACGAGCAGTACTTC.

This chain joins TRBV19 and TRBJ2-2, with TRBD2 as a possible D gene (6 bases). Germline V gene data show CDR1 as LNHDA and CDR2 as SQIVND (reference sequence). V lost 3 bases, J lost 1 base, and 9 bases lay in between. The CDR3 has 15 amino acids. The CDR3 region has the DNA TGTGCCAGTAGTATCTTCGGGGGGAACACCGGGGAGCTGTTTTTT. Translation: CASSIFGGNTGELFF.

V gene TRBV29-1 combines with J gene TRBJ2-3; 9 nucleotides match TRBD1. Germline V gene lookup returns CDR1 SQVTM and CDR2 ANQGSEA. V lost 7 bases and J lost 3; bases outside the gene matches: 8. The CDR3 is 14 amino acids. The CDR3 DNA sequence: TGCAGCGCTACCACAGGGGGCGCGACAGATACGCAGTATTTT. Protein product: CSATTGGATDTQYF.

This chain joins TRBV19 and TRBJ2-5; TRBD1 matches 7 bases. The CDR3 sequence is 14 residues long. The germline gives CDR1 LNHDA, CDR2 SQIVND (reference sequence). The V segment lost 6 bases and the J segment 1 base; nucleotides outside the gene matches: 5. CDR3 sequence reads: CASSRGWGQETQYF. For the CDR3, the DNA is TGTGCCAGTAGCAGGGGGTGGGGCCAAGAGACCCAGTACTTC.

The chain couples TRBV10-1 to TRBJ2-1; D remains unclear. Germline V lookup: CDR1 WNHNN, CDR2 SYGVQD (reference sequence). Trimming left V 0 bases short and J 6 bases short, with 12 bases between. This CDR3 region has 15 residues. CDR3 sequence (DNA): TGCGCCAGCAGTGAGTCGATGTTACGCGGCAATGAGCAGTTCTTC. Residues: CASSESMLRGNEQFF.

This chain connects TRBV19 to TRBJ1-1; 12 bases fit TRBD1. The germline V gene has CDR1 LNHDA and CDR2 SQIVND (reference sequence). After removal of 4 bases from V and 5 bases from J, the junction contained 17 bases not matched to a gene. The length of the CDR3 is 19 residues. CDR3 amino acids: CASSSTGTGGGLGWTEAFF. DNA for the CDR3: TGTGCCAGTAGTAGTACCGGGACAGGGGGCGGTTTGGGTTGGACTGAAGCTTTCTTT.

The chain links TRBV15 to TRBJ1-2; 8 nucleotides align to TRBD1. Germline loops: CDR1 LNHNV, CDR2 YYDKDF (reference sequence). V shed 1 base, J shed 7 bases, and the junction held 11 bases outside the gene matches. The CDR3 covers 16 residues. CDR3 protein: CATSRGKQGVVGGYTF. DNA for the CDR3: TGTGCCACCAGCAGAGGAAAACAGGGGGTTGTTGGTGGCTACACCTTC.

The chain links TRBV4-1 to TRBJ1-1; a possible D gene is TRBD1 (6 bases). V lost 4 bases to trimming and J lost 0 bases, with 18 bases between them. The CDR3 has 17 amino acids. From germline, CDR1 is MGHRA and CDR2 YSYEKL. CDR3 protein: CASSPSSGGPLNTEAFF. CDR3 DNA sequence: TGCGCCAGCAGCCCATCGTCGGGGGGCCCTTTGAACACTGAAGCTTTCTTT.

The chain carries TRBV5-1 and TRBJ2-2, with a weak D call TRBD1 (6 bases). The CDR3 runs to 18 residues. Trimming removed 0 bases at V and 0 bases at J, with 15 bases between. CDR1 SGHRS and CDR2 YFSETQ come from the germline V gene. The CDR3 region is CASSLVLIRDTNTGELFF. In DNA form, the CDR3 reads TGCGCCAGCAGCTTGGTTTTAATTAGGGACACGAACACCGGGGAGCTGTTTTTT.

The genes are TRBV19 and TRBJ1-3; 11 bases agree with TRBD1. The germline V gene encodes CDR1 LNHDA and CDR2 SQIVND (reference sequence). Unmatched junction bases numbered 3, after V lost 2 bases and J lost 0 bases. This CDR3 comprises 17 residues. The CDR3 nucleotides are TGTGCCAGTAGTATATCGGGGACAGGGGGCTCTGGAAACACCATATATTTT. Its translation is CASSISGTGGSGNTIYF. The full variable domain, completed using reference TRBV19 and TRBJ1-3, is DGGITQSPKYLFRKEGQNVTLSCEQNLNHDAMYWYRQDPGQGLRLIYYSQIVNDFQKGDIAEGYSVSREKKESFPLTVTSAQKNPTAFYLCASSISGTGGSGNTIYFGEGSWLTVV.

The chain combines TRBV5-1 with TRBJ1-1; TRBD1 might be the D (5 bases). The germline V and J ends were trimmed by 0 bases and 0 bases, with 12 bases remaining between them. This CDR3 spans 16 amino acids. Germline V gene lookup returns CDR1 SGHRS and CDR2 YFSETQ. In DNA, the CDR3 is TGCGCCAGCAGCTTGGAAGCCAGGGTAATGAACACTGAAGCTTTCTTT. It is translated as CASSLEARVMNTEAFF.